This TCR beta chain was captured by sequencing in a study of cytomegalovirus exposure and HLA in healthy donors (dated by TCRdb to about 2017). About the full investigation: An earlier analysis of some 550 of the donors reported 250 to 350 Gb of sequence data and 100 million to 130 million unique TCR beta sequences from about 179 million T cells. Alongside the repertoire data, information on donor age, sex, ethnicity and CMV serostatus was compiled. Along with the roughly 700-subject first cohort, a separate validation cohort of around 110 different subjects was used. A later analysis re-analyzed previously published TCR beta repertoires from approximately 670 donors and added high-resolution HLA genotyping to study TCR occurrence patterns. An early release covering about 600 HLA-typed donors comprised about 300 gigabases of sequencing data and 85 million or so unique TCR sequences. Every repertoire in the discovery cohort had been generated on one and the same sequencing platform. Among the roughly 430 genotyped donors, approximately 76% belonged to the genetic ancestry cluster associated with self-reported Caucasian donors. Typing coverage varied by locus: roughly 629-630 donors for A, B, C, DRB1 and DQB1; roughly 560 for DQA1; about 600 for DPA1; 450 to 480 for DPB1. A later genetic analysis took genome-wide SNP genotypes for about 55% of the 666 donors and used that subset as a discovery cohort. Because of strong linkage in the cohort, a few DR-DQ haplotypes were treated as single units for association and clustering. The study profiled the T cell repertoires of 666 subjects by immunosequencing and related them to cytomegalovirus serostatus. Class I and class II HLA loci were covered by the typing at four-digit resolution. Rather than using new phenotypic data, the later analysis identified candidate immune exposures from TCR beta sequences and from how often those sequences occurred across donors. The study aimed to test whether signatures of past pathogen exposure could be identified by cataloging public T cell receptors. To decide whether each TCR beta V gene segment behaved as functional or pseudogenic, an earlier analysis of some 600 of the donors relied on high-throughput TCR beta sequencing. Among roughly 400 genotyped donors of the cohort, an average of around 250,000 unique TCR beta nucleotide sequences was sequenced per donor, of which roughly 18% were non-productive. High-throughput TCR immunosequencing, statistical association of individual TCRs with disease status, and machine learning were combined to predict cytomegalovirus infection status.

The cohort was made up of approximately 670 healthy bone marrow donors. At the time of sampling, every cohort member was nominally healthy, though immune exposures that went unrecorded were likely present. The donor tested CMV seronegative, placing the donor among the 352 seronegative members of the cohort. Every donor gave a peripheral blood sample, and the peripheral blood mononuclear cells from that sample were used for TCR beta sequencing. Genomic DNA was extracted from the blood cell samples with the Qiagen DNeasy Blood Extraction Kit. From the germline V gene, CDR1 is ENHRY and CDR2 is SYGVKD. The cysteine opens and the phenylalanine closes a CDR3 of 15 amino acids. Kept here is only the CDR3 DNA, which spans 45 bases and is read in frame from base 1. The trim is 11 bases for V and 4 bases for J, with a gap of 22 bases between the germline ends. Turning to this clone: Its binding antigen is unknown. Base qualities are not at hand, and no much larger clone is one base apart.

Findings and caveats that apply to the study as a whole: Compared with equally common non-associated chains, HLA-associated TCR beta chains in a later analysis were more clonally expanded and had lower generation probabilities. A later analysis associated 16,951 TCR beta sequences with specific HLA alleles at a false discovery rate of 0.05. It was suggested by the authors that the approach could potentially be generalized to other disease states and immunological phenotypes. A later analysis reported that several top co-occurrence clusters appeared linked to parvovirus B19, influenza, CMV and Epstein-Barr virus. Linkage disequilibrium might explain the correlated functional status among segregating V segments, but an unknown experimental factor could not be excluded. In an earlier analysis of under 600 of the donors, most TCR beta V segments were observed in productive rearrangements about 90% or about 30% of the time, broadly matching IMGT annotations. A further reported finding was that TCR beta sequences accurately predicted the HLA-A and HLA-B alleles for most subjects in the first cohort. Because counts were too low, some 16 rarely observed V segments, including chromosome 9 orphons, were excluded from the earlier analysis of roughly 580 of the donors. Cytomegalovirus status was reported to be diagnosed by the classifier with high specificity and sensitivity in both the original and validation cohorts. In a later analysis, the rate of TCR association differed among HLA loci, with DRB1 alleles having the most associated TCRs and HLA-C alleles having the fewest. The only immune exposure information available for the cohort was CMV serostatus. In a later genetic analysis, fewer N-insertions in productive TCRs were reported among donors in an Asian-associated ancestry cluster than the roughly 710-donor mean. A group of highly shared sequence variants was considered likely to be a technical artifact of the sequencing pipeline. Three of the identified cytomegalovirus-associated TCR beta chains were confirmed in vitro to be specific for cytomegalovirus antigens. HLA typing was unavailable for some donors at each locus, so association tests used only the typed subset. The study gave a list of 150 to 200 TCR beta chains associated with cytomegalovirus. While some public TCRs were present in many individuals, most TCR sequences turned up only very rarely across donors. Some IMGT-functional V segments, including TRBV6-2 and TRBV6-3, could not be distinguished by the 87-base-pair reads and were therefore excluded. V-gene and J-gene trimming of TCR beta chains was associated with a missense DCLRE1C variant in a later genetic analysis, and the association was replicated in an independent cohort. Assigning TCR associations to individual alleles was difficult when HLA alleles, especially DR and DQ, strongly co-occurred. This cohort had only TCR beta chains sequenced, and the lack of alpha or paired-chain data limited which features could be detected. Roughly uniform sequencing depth across donors was assumed in presence/absence analyses, although this assumption may not hold. According to a later analysis, most CMV-associated TCR beta chains appeared to be HLA-restricted, and the HLA associations seemed to be driven largely by CMV exposure.

The library was produced with the immunoSEQ multiplex PCR assay. For the multiplex PCR, a mixture combining 60 forward primers for TCR Vbeta segments and 13 reverse primers for TCR Jbeta segments was used. The CDR3 region of rearranged TCR beta genes was amplified from genomic DNA with a multiplex PCR assay. On the Illumina HiSeq System, the amplified TCR beta libraries were sequenced as 87-base-pair reads. The paper's data handling went like this. A later analysis tallied 75 million to 85 million unique TCR beta chains across the 650 to 750 repertoires, and roughly 11 million of those chains were shared by two or more donors. Raw reads were error-corrected and collapsed into unique sequences by a nearest-neighbor algorithm in which closely related sequences were merged to remove PCR and sequencing errors. Alignment of CDR3 sequences to IMGT reference sequences was used to assign V, D and J gene segments. Each retained sequence needed at least a six-nucleotide match to both a V gene segment and a J gene segment. Rearrangements were called productive when the CDR3 lacked stop codons and stayed in frame with V and J; all others were non-productive. CDR3 was defined according to IMGT convention as the region running from the second conserved V-encoded cysteine to the conserved J-encoded phenylalanine. The earlier analysis of about 610 of the donors excluded sequences that lacked an unambiguous match to a single V gene segment. An earlier analysis of several hundred of the donors classified V segments as functional when productive rearrangements were above 56.7% and as segregating when the standard deviation between donors was above 5%. A statistical classification framework was developed to diagnose cytomegalovirus status using the catalog of TCR beta chain sequences. In a later analysis, V and J genes were assigned by comparing TCR nucleotide sequences against IMGT/GENE-DB human TR gene sequences. A later analysis assigned CDR3 sequences and most-parsimonious VDJ recombination scenarios with the TCRdist pipeline. In a later analysis, each TCR beta chain was defined by its CDR3 amino acid sequence together with its V-gene family, and reads without a unique V-gene family were excluded. To address suspected cross-contamination and a sequencing artifact, a later analysis removed 550 to 750 highly shared, low-generation-probability nucleotide sequences. For each public chain, a later analysis derived a clonal expansion index from normalized ranks of inferred template counts within each repertoire. A later analysis computed generation probabilities with a VDJ recombination model fitted to out-of-frame rearrangements, and checked the results against IGoR. A later analysis scored TCR-TCR, TCR-HLA and TCR-CMV co-occurrence with hypergeometric tests, applying a repertoire-size bias correction to TCR pairs. In a later analysis, false discovery rates were estimated by permuting HLA or CMV assignments 20 times. A later analysis grouped co-occurring TCRs with DBSCAN, adding TCRdist sequence similarity when clustering within HLA-allele-positive subsets. Repertoires with fewer than 30,000 or more than 120,000 public chains were left out of co-occurrence clustering, as were five repertoires with anomalous nucleotide sharing. The immuneACCESS repertoire file appears here via TCRdb, limited to in-frame rearrangements. These files lack a portion of the clones; in checked studies, under half of the deficit traces to unresolved V genes, and the cause of the others is not known. From that table come the V and J calls and clone size; the DNA was used to work out D and trimming. The sample has roughly 130,000 clones on record, over 60% of them singletons. The ten largest clonotypes hold about 1.6% of the sample.

This sequence was found in a man between 18 and 29 years old in good health and CMV-seronegative. The chain joins TRBV10-3 to TRBJ2-3, and the D gene may be TRBD2, 7 bases matching. Sequenced sample: PBMCs. The sequenced DNA: TGTGCCCTTATTGGGGGGGCTAGGGATGCAGATACGCAGTATTTT. This is translated as CALIGGARDADTQYF.